A selection of T cell receptor beta chains follows, all from one sample in a study of T cells in Graves' hyperthyroidism and ophthalmopathy. MiXCR was run by TCRdb on the multiplex PCR reads, yielding one entry per CDR3 protein. The table has 270,000 or so distinct CDR3 sequences, 20% to 25% seen once. Sequencing was done on a sample of blood. Receptors were obtained from a middle-aged man with Graves' hyperthyroidism that later progressed to Graves' ophthalmopathy. Each CDR3 is given with its conserved first and last residue. D genes are given only for firm matches. For some rows the clone size is stated as once, few or many, or as a class when expanded; others skip it.

V gene	D gene	J gene	clone size	CDR3 DNA	CDR3 protein
TRBV7-3	.	TRBJ1-1	many	TGTGCCAGCAGGGAACACGGATCGAACACTGAAGCTTTCTTT	CASREHGSNTEAFF
TRBV15	TRBD2	TRBJ2-5	many	TGTGCCACCAGCAACGAACTAGCGGAAGAGACCCAGTACTTC	CATSNELAEETQYF
TRBV19	TRBD2	TRBJ2-3	many	TGTGCCAGTACCTCTCGGGCTAGCGGGGTGAGCACAGATACGCAGTATTTT	CASTSRASGVSTDTQYF
TRBV13	.	TRBJ2-5	.	TGTGCCAGCAGCTTCGTTCGCACAGGCTTTCAAGAGACCCAGTACTTC	CASSFVRTGFQETQYF
TRBV7-9	.	TRBJ2-7	many	TGTGCCAGCAGCTTATTTTCGACGGGGACCTACGAGCAGTACTTC	CASSLFSTGTYEQYF
TRBV6-2/TRBV6-3	.	TRBJ1-2	many	TGTGCCAGCAAGGCATCCGGCTCGACCTATGGCTACACCTTC	CASKASGSTYGYTF
TRBV9	TRBD2	TRBJ2-7	many	TGTGCCAGCAGCGTACGCGGGGGTACCTACGAGCAGTACTTC	CASSVRGGTYEQYF
TRBV5-4	.	TRBJ2-4	many	TGTGCCAGCAGCTTCAAGGTCGGGGGCATTCAGTACTTC	CASSFKVGGIQYF
TRBV2	TRBD1	TRBJ2-2	many	TGTGCCAGCAGTCCATGGGACAGGGCAATAACCGGGGAGCCGTTTTTT	CASSPWDRAITGEPFF
TRBV12-3/TRBV12-4	.	TRBJ1-2	many	TGTGCCAGCAGTTTCAATGAGGGGTGGGGCTACACCTTC	CASSFNEGWGYTF
TRBV6-4	TRBD1	TRBJ1-2	.	TGTGCCAGCAGTCGACCCGAGATAAAGGGGGCCGCTGGCTACACCTTC	CASSRPEIKGAAGYTF
TRBV12-3/TRBV12-4	.	TRBJ1-1	many	TGTGCCCTACGCTCGGGGGCGAACACTGAAGCTTTCTTT	CALRSGANTEAFF
TRBV28	.	TRBJ2-7	.	TGTGCCAGCAGTAAAATCCCTAACGAGCAGTACTTC	CASSKIPNEQYF
TRBV6-5	.	TRBJ2-7	many	TGTGCCAGCAGTTATTCTAACGGGGCCAGCTCCTACGAGCAGTACTTC	CASSYSNGASSYEQYF
TRBV18	.	TRBJ1-1	many	TGTGCCAGCTCACCTCCGGTCGGGGCTCGCACTGAAGCTTTCTTT	CASSPPVGARTEAFF
TRBV9	.	TRBJ2-7	many	TGTGCCAGCAGCGACGAGACAGGTGAGAGGCAGTACTTC	CASSDETGERQYF
TRBV11-2	.	TRBJ2-7	.	TGTGCCAGCAGCTTAGATTCCCCCCACGAGCAGTACTTC	CASSLDSPHEQYF
TRBV5-1	.	TRBJ2-5	many	TGCGCCAGCAGCGGCGGACGGGAACAAGAGACCCAGTACTTC	CASSGGREQETQYF
TRBV12-3/TRBV12-4	TRBD2	TRBJ2-7	few	TGTGCCAGCAGTATAGGACTAGCGTCGTACGAGCAGTACTTC	CASSIGLASYEQYF
TRBV6-2/TRBV6-3	.	TRBJ2-7	.	TGTGCCAGCAGTTACGGGTTTACCTACGAGCAGTACTTC	CASSYGFTYEQYF
TRBV4-2	.	TRBJ2-7	many	TGTGCCAGCAGCCATCCGGGACTTTACGAGCAGTACTTC	CASSHPGLYEQYF
TRBV7-3	.	TRBJ2-7	many	TGTGCCAGCAGCCGAACCGGGACTGGGGACTACGAGCAGTACTTC	CASSRTGTGDYEQYF
TRBV19	.	TRBJ1-1	many	TGTGCCAGTAGTATATGGCAGCAGACTGAAGCTTTCTTT	CASSIWQQTEAFF
TRBV7-2	.	TRBJ1-2	many	TGTGCCAGCAGTTACAGGAGAGCTAACTATGGCTACACCTTC	CASSYRRANYGYTF
TRBV7-2	TRBD1	TRBJ2-4	.	TGTGCCAGCAGCCAAGACAGGGTTCGTAGCATTCAGTACTTC	CASSQDRVRSIQYF
TRBV3-1	TRBD1	TRBJ1-1	many	TGTGCCAGCAGCACCCCGACAGGGTTGAACACTGAAGCTTTCTTT	CASSTPTGLNTEAFF
TRBV6-2/TRBV6-3	.	TRBJ2-5	few	TGTGCCAGCAGAATACAGGGTTCGGAGGAGACCCAGTACTTC	CASRIQGSEETQYF
TRBV28	.	TRBJ1-1	.	TGTGCCAGCAGTTTTGGTGGATTAGGGGGGACTGAAGCTTTCTTT	CASSFGGLGGTEAFF
TRBV11-3	.	TRBJ1-3	many	TGTGCCAGTAGAGAAGACTCTGGAAACACCATATATTTT	CASREDSGNTIYF
TRBV12-3/TRBV12-4	.	TRBJ1-1	many	TGTGCCAGCACCGCCCCGATGAACACTGAAGCTTTCTTT	CASTAPMNTEAFF
TRBV6-5	.	TRBJ1-3	many	TGTGCCAGCAGCCTCGAGTACAGCGAACGAGGAAACACCATATATTTT	CASSLEYSERGNTIYF
TRBV7-3	TRBD2	TRBJ2-5	many	TGTGCCAGCAGCTTAACCGTGTCTAGCGGGAGTTTAACCCAAGAGACCCAGTACTTC	CASSLTVSSGSLTQETQYF
TRBV20-1	.	TRBJ2-7	many	TGCAGTGTCGCAGGAGCGTTACAAACCTACGAGCAGTACTTC	CSVAGALQTYEQYF
TRBV29-1	.	TRBJ2-7	many	TGCAGCCCTGGAGGGAGCGGCGAGCAGTACTTC	CSPGGSGEQYF
TRBV29-1	TRBD2	TRBJ2-5	many	TGCAGCGGGAGGGGACTAGCGGGAGAGACCCAGTACTTC	CSGRGLAGETQYF
TRBV7-6	.	TRBJ2-2	many	TGTGCCAGCAGCGGTGTCGCCGGGGAGCTGTTTTTT	CASSGVAGELFF
TRBV27	.	TRBJ2-7	many	TGTGCCAGCAGTTCTGGGTGGCTCTACGAGCAGTACTTC	CASSSGWLYEQYF
TRBV12-3/TRBV12-4	.	TRBJ1-3	.	TGTGCCAGCAGTCAGGGAGTAGCTGGAAACACCATATATTTT	CASSQGVAGNTIYF
TRBV28	.	TRBJ2-7	many	TGTGCCAGCAGCCCCGGGAGCCACGAGCAGTACTTC	CASSPGSHEQYF
TRBV29-1	.	TRBJ2-7	many	TGCAGCGTTGGATACTTAGGCGCCGAGCAGTACTTC	CSVGYLGAEQYF
TRBV11-2	TRBD2	TRBJ2-5	.	TGTGCCAGCAGCCTCATCGGTCGCGGGAGGGCCATGGAGACCCAGTACTTC	CASSLIGRGRAMETQYF
TRBV12-3/TRBV12-4	TRBD1	TRBJ1-1	few	TGTGCCAGCAGTCCAGTCACAGGGGAAAACACTGAAGCTTTCTTT	CASSPVTGENTEAFF
TRBV12-3/TRBV12-4	.	TRBJ1-2	many	TGTGCCAGCAGTCCCAACAGGGATACCTATGGCTACACCTTC	CASSPNRDTYGYTF
TRBV6-2/TRBV6-3	.	TRBJ1-1	.	TGTGCCAGCAGTTACGGGGCAGGGCGTATGAACACTGAAGCTTTCTTT	CASSYGAGRMNTEAFF
TRBV12-3/TRBV12-4	.	TRBJ1-1	many	TGTGCCAGCAGTCCCGCATTAATGAACACTGAAGCTTTCTTT	CASSPALMNTEAFF
TRBV5-1	.	TRBJ1-1	.	TGCGCCAGCAGCTTTCAGGGTGTCTCTGAAGCTTTCTTT	CASSFQGVSEAFF
TRBV12-3/TRBV12-4	TRBD2	TRBJ2-7	.	TGTGCCAGCAGTTTGGCGAGCGGGAAAGGCTCCTACGAGCAGTACTTC	CASSLASGKGSYEQYF
TRBV20-1	.	TRBJ1-1	many	TGCAGTGCTAGCGTTGCGGGGAACACTGAAGCTTTCTTT	CSASVAGNTEAFF
TRBV28	.	TRBJ1-1	many	TGTGCCAGCAGTTTTCTGATCACGGGGAGAACTGAAGCTTTCTTT	CASSFLITGRTEAFF
TRBV7-7	TRBD2	TRBJ2-5	many	TGTGCTAGCAGCTTAAGTTCCGTTGGCGGGAGTGAGACCCAGTACTTC	CASSLSSVGGSETQYF
TRBV11-2	.	TRBJ2-4	.	TGTGCCAGCAGCCATAACAAGTTAGCCAAAAACATTCAGTACTTC	CASSHNKLAKNIQYF
TRBV20-1	.	TRBJ1-5	few	TGCAGTGCCCAAGGGCAGATCAATCAGCCCCAGCATTTT	CSAQGQINQPQHF
TRBV6-2/TRBV6-3	.	TRBJ1-1	.	TGTGCCAGCAGTTACCCCTGGCCAGGAAACACTGAAGCTTTCTTT	CASSYPWPGNTEAFF
TRBV10-3	.	TRBJ1-6	.	TGTGCCATCAGTGTGGGGGTAGATTCACCCCTCCACTTT	CAISVGVDSPLHF